The clone carrying this TCR beta chain was seen ten or more times. TCRdb passed the multiplex PCR reads through MiXCR, listing each CDR3 protein once. Of approximately 230,000 distinct CDR3 sequences detected, under 35% appear once; the ten largest clones hold approximately 3.6%. The CDR3 contains 14 residues. Germline V gene data show CDR1 as MGHRA and CDR2 as YSYEKL. V was pared by 0 bases and J by 8 bases, with 8 bases between. Samples came from axillary lymph nodes draining the breast cancer. The data stem from a study of breast tumors, draining lymph nodes, adjacent tissues. The V call is TRBV4-1, the J call TRBJ1-6; D uncertain. Sequencing used axillary lymph node tissue. This TCR was sampled from a female donor with breast cancer. Some clones in this sample may be carry-over from other donors' samples. CDR3 sequence (DNA): TGCGCCAGCAGCCAAGAGGCAGGTTATTCACCCCTCCACTTT. Protein sequence: CASSQEAGYSPLHF.